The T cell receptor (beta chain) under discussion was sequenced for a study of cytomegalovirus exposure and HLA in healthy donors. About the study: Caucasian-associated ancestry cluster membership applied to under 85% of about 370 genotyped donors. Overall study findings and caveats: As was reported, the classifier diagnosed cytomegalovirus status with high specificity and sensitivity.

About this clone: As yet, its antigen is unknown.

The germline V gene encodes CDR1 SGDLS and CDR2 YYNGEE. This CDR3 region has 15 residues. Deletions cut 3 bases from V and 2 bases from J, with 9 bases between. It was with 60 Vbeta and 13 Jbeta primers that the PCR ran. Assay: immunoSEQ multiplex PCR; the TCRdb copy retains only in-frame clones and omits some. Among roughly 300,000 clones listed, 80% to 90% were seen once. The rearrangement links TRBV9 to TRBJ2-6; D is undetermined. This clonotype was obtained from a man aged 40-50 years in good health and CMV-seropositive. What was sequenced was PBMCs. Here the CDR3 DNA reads TGTGCCAGCAGCGCGGCAGGCGCTGGGGCCAACGTCCTGACTTTC. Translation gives CASSAAGAGANVLTF.